This T cell receptor (beta chain) was observed in a study of OX40 agonist ivuxolimab in advanced cancers. For the study at large: Patients were dosed intravenously with ivuxolimab at 0.01 to 10 mg/kg every 2 weeks. Having had anti-PD-1, anti-PD-L1 or anti-CTLA-4 therapy before was allowed, and approximately 40% had some.

Study-level findings and limits: More expanded clones were found, on average, in CD8+ than in CD4+ T cells.

The CDR3 is 15 amino acids. The germline gives CDR1 KGHSH, CDR2 LQKENI. Trimming took off 6 bases at V and 11 bases at J, with 25 bases between the two ends. TCRdb keeps only in-frame clones here, not all; method: immunoSEQ multiplex PCR. The repertoire holds tens of thousands of clones, approximately 85% seen once, with around 2.1% in the top ten. Turning to this clone: The antigen is undetermined.

The input for sequencing was CD4+ or CD8+ T cells sorted from blood, taken in a trial of the OX40 agonist ivuxolimab. The source of this sequence is an adult with an advanced solid tumor such as melanoma, head and neck, liver or kidney cancer. The rearrangement links TRBV18 to TRBJ2-5; the D gene is possibly TRBD2 (6 bases). CDR3 protein: CASSQGQTKGREQYF. Here the CDR3 DNA reads TGTGCCAGCTCGCAAGGGCAGACTAAGGGCCGGGAGCAGTACTTC.